This T cell receptor (beta chain) was captured in a study of high-grade serous ovarian cancer treatment subgroups. Study-wide findings and caveats: Repertoire similarity ranged roughly 0.095 to 0.8 between tumors of one patient.

Tumor tissue was taken before any definitive surgery or chemotherapy was given. Germline V gene data show CDR1 as MNHNS and CDR2 as SASEGT. The CDR3 runs to 15 residues. V shed 1 base and J shed 5 bases, with 12 bases lying between them. Worth noting for this clone: Its target is unknown.

Only in-frame clones appear in the TCRdb table, and some are missing; sequencing was by immunoSEQ multiplex PCR. The sample holds roughly 4,100 clones, 69% seen once. The J gene is TRBJ1-5, the V gene TRBV6-1; possibly TRBD1 for D (5 bases). Sequenced input: tumor tissue. The receptor comes from a human donor with high-grade serous ovarian cancer. Written as DNA, the CDR3 is TGTGCCAGCAGTGAAGTGGGACGGAGGTATCAGCCCCAGCATTTT. Amino acid sequence: CASSEVGRRYQPQHF.